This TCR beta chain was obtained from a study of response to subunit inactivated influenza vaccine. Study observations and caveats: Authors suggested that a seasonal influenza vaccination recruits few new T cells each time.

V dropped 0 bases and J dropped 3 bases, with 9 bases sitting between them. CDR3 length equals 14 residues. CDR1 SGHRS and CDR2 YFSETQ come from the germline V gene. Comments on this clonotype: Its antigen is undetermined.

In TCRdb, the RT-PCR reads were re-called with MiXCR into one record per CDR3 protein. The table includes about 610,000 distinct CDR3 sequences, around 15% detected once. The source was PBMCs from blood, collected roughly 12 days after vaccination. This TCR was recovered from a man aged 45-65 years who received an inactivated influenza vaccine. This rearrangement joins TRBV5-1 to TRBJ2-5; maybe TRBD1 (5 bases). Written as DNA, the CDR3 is TGCGCCAGCAGCTTGGGACAGCAAGAAGAGACCCAGTACTTC. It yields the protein CASSLGQQEETQYF.